One T cell receptor (beta chain) is described in this entry. Its matching antigen is unknown. These data come from a study of cytomegalovirus exposure and HLA in healthy donors. Study-wide points: A later analysis revealed that TCR association rates differed between HLA loci, peaking at DRB1 and bottoming out at HLA-C.

13 Jbeta primers and 60 Vbeta primers were used for the PCR. The repertoire was sequenced with immunoSEQ multiplex PCR; TCRdb's copy has only in-frame clones and lacks some. The top ten hold about 4.8% of the sample, which has about 190,000 clones, approximately 75% seen once. The germline V gene has CDR1 MNHNY and CDR2 SVGAGI (reference sequence). The CDR3 has 12 amino acids. The V and J ends lost 9 bases and 4 bases respectively, with 12 bases between them. The chain combines TRBV6-6 with TRBJ2-5, with D possibly TRBD2 on 6 matching bases. Sequenced material: PBMCs. The receptor was isolated from a man between 25 and 39 years old in good health and CMV-seropositive. CDR3 sequence reads: CASTGERETQYF. The CDR3 coding sequence is TGTGCCAGTACGGGGGAGCGAGAGACCCAGTACTTC.